The 3 T cell receptor beta chains reported below all come from one sample, sequenced in a study of T cell responses to AZD1222 COVID-19 vaccine. Repertoires were generated with immunoSEQ multiplex PCR, while TCRdb's copy carries only in-frame clones and drops some. The table records about 170,000 clones, roughly 92% of them present only once. The sample consisted of peripheral blood, taken on day 0 of AZD1222 vaccination. The receptor source for this set is an adult in good health.

The CDR3 DNA reads TGTGCCAGCACCGGGACCGGCTCTCGCTACGAGCAGTACTTC. It specifies CASTGTGSRYEQYF. The gene calls are TRBV28 and TRBJ2-7, with D perhaps assigned TRBD1 or TRBD2 (5 bases each). Trimming stripped 7 bases from V and 3 bases from J, with 16 bases between. Germline values: CDR1 MDHEN, CDR2 SYDVKM. This CDR3 spans 14 amino acids.

The CDR3 bases are TGTGCCAGCAGTTCAGACAGGGGAACTGAAGCTTTCTTT. It yields the protein CASSSDRGTEAFF. The V gene is TRBV6-4, the J gene TRBJ1-1; 8 bases line up with TRBD1. V was pared by 5 bases and J by 5 bases, with 4 bases of the junction left unmatched. Germline V gene data show CDR1 as MRHNA and CDR2 as SNTAGT. The CDR3 runs to 13 residues.

This clone was observed a single time. The chain has TRBV11-2 and TRBJ1-2, with D hard to call. V was trimmed by 5 bases and J by 10 bases, leaving 14 bases between them. This CDR3 has 12 amino acids. Germline V gives CDR1 SGHAT, CDR2 FQNNGV. The CDR3 sequence is CASSPNGLVYTF. The CDR3 region has the DNA TGTGCCAGCAGCCCGAATGGGTTGGTCTACACCTTC. The full variable domain, with the rest looked up from reference TRBV11-2 and TRBJ1-2, is EAGVAQSPRYKIIEKRQSVAFWCNPISGHATLYWYQQILGQGPKLLIQFQNNGVVDDSQLPKDRFSAERLKGVDSTLKIQPAKLEDSAVYLCASSPNGLVYTFGSGTRLTVV.